This TCR beta chain was profiled in a study of T cells after posttransplantation cyclophosphamide. Using immunoSEQ multiplex PCR, the repertoire was profiled, and TCRdb retains in-frame clones only, with some absent. The sample lists tens of thousands of clones, almost 95% occurring once. Peripheral blood was collected from the related graft donor on the marrow donation day. Germline V gives CDR1 MGHRA, CDR2 YSYEKL. This CDR3 is 20 amino acids long. Germline trimming cut 0 bases from V and 3 bases from J; bases unmatched to any gene: 15. This clonotype was sampled from a woman between 50 and 59 years old in good health and a related stem cell transplant donor. Sequencing was performed on PBMCs. The V gene is TRBV4-1, the J gene TRBJ2-3, with 10 bases lining up with TRBD2. The CDR3 here is CASSQDSGSGRVGGTDTQYF. The CDR3 DNA follows: TGCGCCAGCAGCCAAGATAGCGGAAGCGGGAGGGTAGGGGGTACAGATACGCAGTATTTT.